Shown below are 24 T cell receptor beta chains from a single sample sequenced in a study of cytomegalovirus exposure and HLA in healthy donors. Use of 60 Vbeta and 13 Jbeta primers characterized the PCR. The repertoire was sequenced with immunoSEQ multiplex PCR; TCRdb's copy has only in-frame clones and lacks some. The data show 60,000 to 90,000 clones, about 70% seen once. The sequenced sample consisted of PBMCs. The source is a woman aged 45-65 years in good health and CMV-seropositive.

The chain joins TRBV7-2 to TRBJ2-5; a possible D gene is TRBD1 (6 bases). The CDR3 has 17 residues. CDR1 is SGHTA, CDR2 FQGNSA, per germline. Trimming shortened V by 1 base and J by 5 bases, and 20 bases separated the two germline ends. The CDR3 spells CASSLGTRGRLGETQYF. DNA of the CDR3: TGTGCCAGCAGCTTAGGCACTAGGGGGAGACTGGGGGAGACCCAGTACTTC.

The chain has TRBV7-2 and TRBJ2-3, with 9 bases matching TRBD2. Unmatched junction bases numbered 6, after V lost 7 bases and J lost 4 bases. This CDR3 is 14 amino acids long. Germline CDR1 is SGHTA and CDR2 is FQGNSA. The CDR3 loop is CASTLAGVADTQYF. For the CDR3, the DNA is TGTGCCAGCACTTTAGCGGGAGTAGCAGATACGCAGTATTTT.

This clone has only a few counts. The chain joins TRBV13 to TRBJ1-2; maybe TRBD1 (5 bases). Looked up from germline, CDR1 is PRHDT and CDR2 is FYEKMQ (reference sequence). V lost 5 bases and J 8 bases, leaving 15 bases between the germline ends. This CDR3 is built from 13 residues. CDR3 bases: TGTGCCAGCAGCAGACAGCCTTCCTACGGCTACACCTTC. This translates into CASSRQPSYGYTF. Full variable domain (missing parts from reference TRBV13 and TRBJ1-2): AAGVIQSPRHLIKEKRETATLKCYPIPRHDTVYWYQQGPGQDPQFLISFYEKMQSDKGSIPDRFSAQQFSDYHSELNMSSLELGDSALYFCASSRQPSYGYTFGSGTRLTVV.

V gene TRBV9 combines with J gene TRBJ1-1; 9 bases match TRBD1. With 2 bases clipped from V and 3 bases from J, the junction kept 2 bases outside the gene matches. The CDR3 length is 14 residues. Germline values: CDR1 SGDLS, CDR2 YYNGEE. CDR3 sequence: CASSVTGGYTEAFF. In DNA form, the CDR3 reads TGTGCCAGCAGCGTTACAGGGGGCTACACTGAAGCTTTCTTT.

CDR3 DNA sequence: TGTGCCAGCAGTTTACGCGTGTGGCAGCCCCAGCATTTT. This translates into CASSLRVWQPQHF. This chain links TRBV27 with TRBJ1-5, with unresolved D. Trimming left V 2 bases short and J 7 bases short, with 9 bases between. The CDR3 totals 13 residues. The germline V gene has CDR1 MNHEY and CDR2 SMNVEV (reference sequence).

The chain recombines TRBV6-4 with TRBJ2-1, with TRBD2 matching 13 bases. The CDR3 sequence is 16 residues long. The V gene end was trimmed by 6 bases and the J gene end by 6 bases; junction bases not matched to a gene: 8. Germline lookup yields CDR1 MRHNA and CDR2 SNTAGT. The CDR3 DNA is TGTGCCAGCAGGGGGACTAGCGGGGACCCGGGCAATGAGCAGTTCTTC. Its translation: CASRGTSGDPGNEQFF.

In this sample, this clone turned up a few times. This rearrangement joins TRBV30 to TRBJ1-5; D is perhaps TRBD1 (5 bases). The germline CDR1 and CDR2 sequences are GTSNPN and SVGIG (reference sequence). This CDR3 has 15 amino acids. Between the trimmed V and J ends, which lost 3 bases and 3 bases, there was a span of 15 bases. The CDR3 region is CAWRRGSSPNQPQHF. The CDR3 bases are TGTGCCTGGAGAAGGGGATCGAGCCCCAATCAGCCCCAGCATTTT.

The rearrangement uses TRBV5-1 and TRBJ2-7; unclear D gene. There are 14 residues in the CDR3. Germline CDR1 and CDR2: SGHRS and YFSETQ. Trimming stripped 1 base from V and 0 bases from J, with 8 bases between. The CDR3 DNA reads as TGCGCCAGCAGCTTGACCGGTAGCTCCTACGAGCAGTACTTC. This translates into CASSLTGSSYEQYF.

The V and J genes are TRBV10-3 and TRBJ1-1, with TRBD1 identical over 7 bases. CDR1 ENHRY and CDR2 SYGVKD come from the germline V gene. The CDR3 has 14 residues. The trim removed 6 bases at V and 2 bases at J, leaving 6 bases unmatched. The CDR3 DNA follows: TGTGCCATCAGCCAGGGACAGCTAAACACTGAAGCTTTCTTT. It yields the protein CAISQGQLNTEAFF.

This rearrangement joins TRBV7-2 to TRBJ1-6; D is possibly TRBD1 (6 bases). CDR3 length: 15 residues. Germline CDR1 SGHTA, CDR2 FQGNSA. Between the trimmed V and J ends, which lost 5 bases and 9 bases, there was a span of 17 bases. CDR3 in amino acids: CASSEPDRRSSPLHF. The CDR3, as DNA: TGTGCCAGCAGCGAACCCGACAGGCGGAGTTCACCCCTCCACTTT.

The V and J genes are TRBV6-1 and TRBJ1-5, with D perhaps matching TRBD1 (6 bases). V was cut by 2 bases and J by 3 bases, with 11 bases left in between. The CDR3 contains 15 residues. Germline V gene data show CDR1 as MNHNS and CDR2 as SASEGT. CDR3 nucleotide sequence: TGTGCCAGCAGTGAAACGGACAGCTTCAATCAGCCCCAGCATTTT. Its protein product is CASSETDSFNQPQHF.

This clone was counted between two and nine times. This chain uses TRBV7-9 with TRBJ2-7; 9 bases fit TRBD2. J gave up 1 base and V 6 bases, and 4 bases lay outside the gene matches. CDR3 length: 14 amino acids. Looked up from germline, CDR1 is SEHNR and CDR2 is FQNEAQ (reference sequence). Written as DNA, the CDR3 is TGTGCCAGCAGTCCGACTAGCGGTTCCTACGAGCAGTACTTC. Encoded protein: CASSPTSGSYEQYF.

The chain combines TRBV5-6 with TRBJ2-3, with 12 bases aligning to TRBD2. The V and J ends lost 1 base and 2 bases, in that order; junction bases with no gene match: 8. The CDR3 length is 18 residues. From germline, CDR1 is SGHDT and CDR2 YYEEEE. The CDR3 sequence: CASSLTSGGPINTDTQYF. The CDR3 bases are TGTGCCAGCAGCTTGACTAGCGGGGGGCCCATAAACACAGATACGCAGTATTTT.

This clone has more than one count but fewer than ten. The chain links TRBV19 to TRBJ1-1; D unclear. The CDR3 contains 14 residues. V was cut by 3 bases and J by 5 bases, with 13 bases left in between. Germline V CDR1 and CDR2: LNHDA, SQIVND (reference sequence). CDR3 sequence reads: CASSMGEGGTEAFF. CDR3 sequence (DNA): TGTGCCAGTAGTATGGGCGAGGGAGGGACTGAAGCTTTCTTT. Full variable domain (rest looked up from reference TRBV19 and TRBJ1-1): DGGITQSPKYLFRKEGQNVTLSCEQNLNHDAMYWYRQDPGQGLRLIYYSQIVNDFQKGDIAEGYSVSREKKESFPLTVTSAQKNPTAFYLCASSMGEGGTEAFFGQGTRLTVV.

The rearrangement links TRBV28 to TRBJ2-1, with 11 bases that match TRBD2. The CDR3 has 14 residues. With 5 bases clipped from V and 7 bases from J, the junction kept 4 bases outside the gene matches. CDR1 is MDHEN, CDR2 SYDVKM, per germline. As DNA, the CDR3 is TGTGCCAGCAGTGCCAGACTAGCGGGAAATGAGCAGTTCTTC. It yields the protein CASSARLAGNEQFF.

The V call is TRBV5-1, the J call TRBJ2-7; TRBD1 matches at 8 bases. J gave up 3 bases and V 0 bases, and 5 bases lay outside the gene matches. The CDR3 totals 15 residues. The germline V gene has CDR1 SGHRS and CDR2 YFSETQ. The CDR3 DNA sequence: TGCGCCAGCAGCTTGGTTGCGACAGGGGACTACGAGCAGTACTTC. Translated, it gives CASSLVATGDYEQYF.

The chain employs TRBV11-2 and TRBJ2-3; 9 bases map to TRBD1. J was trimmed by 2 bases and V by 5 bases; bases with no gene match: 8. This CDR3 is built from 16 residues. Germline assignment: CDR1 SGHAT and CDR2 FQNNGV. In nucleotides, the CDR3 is TGTGCCAGCAGCCAAAGACAGGGGGGTTACACAGATACGCAGTATTTT. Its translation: CASSQRQGGYTDTQYF.

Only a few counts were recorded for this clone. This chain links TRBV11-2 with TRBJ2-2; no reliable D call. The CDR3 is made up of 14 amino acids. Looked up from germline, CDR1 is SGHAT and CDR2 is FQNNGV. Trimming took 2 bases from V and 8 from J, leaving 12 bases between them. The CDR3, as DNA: TGTGCCAGCAGCTTAAGAGACGGCGGTGGGGAGCTGTTTTTT. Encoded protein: CASSLRDGGGELFF.

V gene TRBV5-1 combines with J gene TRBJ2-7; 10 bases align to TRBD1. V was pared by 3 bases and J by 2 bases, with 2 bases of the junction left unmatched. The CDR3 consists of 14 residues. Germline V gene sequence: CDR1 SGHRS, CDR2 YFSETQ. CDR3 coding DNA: TGCGCCAGCAGCTCAGGACAGGGGGCCTACGAGCAGTACTTC. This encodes CASSSGQGAYEQYF.

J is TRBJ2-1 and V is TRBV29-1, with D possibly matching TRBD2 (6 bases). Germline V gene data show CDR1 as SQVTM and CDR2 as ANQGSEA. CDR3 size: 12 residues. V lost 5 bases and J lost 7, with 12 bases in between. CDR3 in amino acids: CSVITGENEQFF. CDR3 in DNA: TGCAGCGTTATAACGGGAGAAAATGAGCAGTTCTTC.

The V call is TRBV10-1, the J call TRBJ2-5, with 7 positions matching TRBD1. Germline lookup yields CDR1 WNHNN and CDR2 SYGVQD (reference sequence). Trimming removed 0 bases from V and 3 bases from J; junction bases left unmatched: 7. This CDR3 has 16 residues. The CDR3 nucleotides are TGCGCCAGCAGTGAGTCGATCTTGGGACAGAAAGAGACCCAGTACTTC. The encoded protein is CASSESILGQKETQYF.

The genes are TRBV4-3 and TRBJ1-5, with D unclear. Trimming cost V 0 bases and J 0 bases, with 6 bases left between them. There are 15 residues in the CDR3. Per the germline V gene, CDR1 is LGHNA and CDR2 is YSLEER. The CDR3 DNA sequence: TGCGCCAGCAGCCAAGAACAGTATAGCAATCAGCCCCAGCATTTT. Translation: CASSQEQYSNQPQHF.

This CDR3 reads CSVEFTGAYEQYF. For the CDR3, the DNA is TGCAGCGTTGAATTTACGGGGGCCTACGAGCAGTACTTC. The chain carries TRBV29-1 and TRBJ2-7; a possible D gene is TRBD2 (6 bases). V lost 2 bases and J lost 2, with 10 bases in between. CDR1 and CDR2 (germline): SQVTM, ANQGSEA. CDR3 size: 13 residues.

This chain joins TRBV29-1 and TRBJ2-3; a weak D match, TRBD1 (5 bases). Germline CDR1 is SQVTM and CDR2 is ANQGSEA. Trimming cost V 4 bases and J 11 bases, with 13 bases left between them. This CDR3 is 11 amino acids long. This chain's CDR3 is CSVAKGVEQYF. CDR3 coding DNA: TGCAGCGTTGCGAAAGGGGTTGAGCAGTATTTT.